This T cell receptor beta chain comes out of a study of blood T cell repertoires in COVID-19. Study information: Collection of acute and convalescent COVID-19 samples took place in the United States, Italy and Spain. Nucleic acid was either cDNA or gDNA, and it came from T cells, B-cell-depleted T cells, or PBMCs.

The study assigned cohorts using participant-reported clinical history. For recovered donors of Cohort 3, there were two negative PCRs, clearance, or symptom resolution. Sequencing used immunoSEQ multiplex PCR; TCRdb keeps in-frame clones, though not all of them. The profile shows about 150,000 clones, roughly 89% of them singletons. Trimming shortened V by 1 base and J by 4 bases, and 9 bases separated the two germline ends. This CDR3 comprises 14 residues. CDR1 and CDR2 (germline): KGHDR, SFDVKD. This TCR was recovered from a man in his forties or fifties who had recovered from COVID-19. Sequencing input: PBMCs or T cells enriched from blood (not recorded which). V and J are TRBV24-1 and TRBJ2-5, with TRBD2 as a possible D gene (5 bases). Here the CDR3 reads CATSDLGGGETQYF. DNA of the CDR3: TGTGCCACCAGTGATTTAGGAGGAGGAGAGACCCAGTACTTC.